This TCR beta chain originates from a study of blood T cell repertoires in COVID-19. Study-level information: Sites across the United States, Italy and Spain contributed samples from acute and convalescent COVID-19. Sources were T cells, B-cell-depleted T cells, or PBMCs; the material itself was cDNA or gDNA.

Original analysis: From reference gene primer amplification, estimates of nucleated cell counts were derived. Repertoires were generated with immunoSEQ multiplex PCR, while TCRdb's copy carries only in-frame clones and drops some. V and J calls and clone size are those listed in that table; D and trimming were worked out from the DNA. In the table there are 97,000 or so clones, around 80% of which are singletons. V was trimmed by 2 bases and J by 5 bases, leaving 12 bases between them. The CDR3 loop spans 13 amino acids. Germline CDR1 and CDR2: GTSNPN and SVGIG (reference sequence). What was sequenced was peripheral blood. The TCR sequence derives from a man in his 60s with acute or convalescent COVID-19. The rearrangement links TRBV30 to TRBJ1-2, with D possibly being TRBD1 (5 bases). CDR3 protein: CAWSPGGVYGYTF. The CDR3 DNA follows: TGTGCCTGGAGTCCCGGGGGGGTTTATGGCTACACCTTC.